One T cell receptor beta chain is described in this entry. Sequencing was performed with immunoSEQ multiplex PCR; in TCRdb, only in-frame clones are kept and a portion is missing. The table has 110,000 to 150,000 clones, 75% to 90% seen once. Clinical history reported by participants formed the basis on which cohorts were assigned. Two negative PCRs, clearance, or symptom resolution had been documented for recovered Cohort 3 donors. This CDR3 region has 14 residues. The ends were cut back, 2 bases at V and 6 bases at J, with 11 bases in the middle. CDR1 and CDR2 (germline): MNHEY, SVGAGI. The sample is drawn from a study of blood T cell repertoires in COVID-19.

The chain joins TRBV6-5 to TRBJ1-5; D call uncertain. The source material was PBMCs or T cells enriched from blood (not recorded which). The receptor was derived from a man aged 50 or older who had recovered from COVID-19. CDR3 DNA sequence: TGTGCCAGCAGTTACACCGGGGTTGGTCAGCCCCAGCATTTT. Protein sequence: CASSYTGVGQPQHF.